Described below is a single TCR beta chain sequence and its context. The CDR3 extends over 14 amino acids. V was clipped by 5 bases and J by 7 bases, with 17 bases between them. CDR1 and CDR2 from the germline V gene are MNHEY and SMNVEV (reference sequence). In the original workflow: By means of reference gene primer amplification, nucleated cell counts were estimated. The data were produced by immunoSEQ multiplex PCR, yet TCRdb's version contains in-frame clones alone and is incomplete. The V and J calls and clone size are taken from that table; D and trimming were inferred from the DNA. Of under 500,000 clones listed, around 90% are singletons. This sample is part of a study of blood T cell repertoires in COVID-19. Study-level background: Acute-phase and convalescent COVID-19 samples originated in the United States, Italy and Spain. Sample material is recorded as cDNA or gDNA derived from T cells, B-cell-depleted T cells, or PBMCs.

Individuals drawn from 20 to 30 US areas were about 18 to 95 years old. The TCR sequence derives from a woman in her late teens or twenties with acute COVID-19. The sample consisted of PBMCs or T cells enriched from blood (not recorded which). The chain has TRBV27 and TRBJ1-1, with D perhaps matching TRBD1 (5 bases). CDR3 sequence (DNA): TGTGCCAGCAGTCCTCAGGGCGGCAAGGGTGAAGCTTTCTTT. The encoded protein is CASSPQGGKGEAFF.